Following are 5 T cell receptor beta chains from one sample sequenced in a study of T cells in Graves' hyperthyroidism and ophthalmopathy. RNA transcripts were the template for amplifying TCR beta CDR3 regions. An initial round of RT-PCR targeting the TCR CDR3 relied on the HTBI primer set. Via MiXCR, TCRdb re-called the multiplex PCR reads, giving one row per CDR3 protein. The data show hundreds of thousands of distinct CDR3 sequences, less than 25% seen once. The sequencing sample was made of blood. These receptors were collected from a man aged 25 to 40 with Graves' ophthalmopathy.

This sequence joins TRBV4-2 and TRBJ2-2; D might be TRBD1 (5 bases). The germline V gene encodes CDR1 LGHNA and CDR2 YNFKEQ. The CDR3 runs to 15 residues. Trimming took 1 base from V and 6 from J, leaving 12 bases between them. The CDR3 loop reads CASSQGWTYAGELFF. As DNA, the CDR3 is TGTGCCAGCAGCCAAGGCTGGACATACGCCGGGGAGCTGTTTTTT.

V usage is TRBV28 and J usage is TRBJ2-5; maybe TRBD2 (7 bases). This CDR3 comprises 16 residues. Germline CDR1 MDHEN, CDR2 SYDVKM. V was pared by 7 bases and J by 3 bases, with 21 bases between. Written as DNA, the CDR3 is TGTGCCAGCAAGAATTTTTTGGGGGGGCCGGAAGAGACCCAGTACTTC. Translated, it gives CASKNFLGGPEETQYF. The whole variable domain, remainder taken from reference TRBV28 and TRBJ2-5, is DVKVTQSSRYLVKRTGEKVFLECVQDMDHENMFWYRQDPGLGLRLIYFSYDVKMKEKGDIPEGYSVSREKKERFSLILESASTNQTSMYLCASKNFLGGPEETQYFGPGTRLLVL.

This clonotype appeared many times. The genes are TRBV6-1 and TRBJ1-5, with D uncertain. CDR3 length equals 16 residues. CDR1 MNHNS and CDR2 SASEGT come from the germline V gene. The V gene lost 3 bases and the J gene lost 6 bases, with 18 bases spanning the gap. The CDR3: CASSEWGGPAGQPQHF. For the CDR3, the DNA is TGTGCCAGCAGTGAGTGGGGAGGGCCCGCGGGTCAGCCCCAGCATTTT.

There are a few counts of this clonotype. The chain carries TRBV10-3 and TRBJ2-7; weak D call: TRBD2 (5 bases). Trimming cost V 9 bases and J 2 bases, with 14 bases left between them. CDR3 size: 13 residues. CDR1 and CDR2 from the germline V gene are ENHRY and SYGVKD. DNA of the CDR3: TGTGCCATGGATCCTCCGGGAACCTACGAGCAGTACTTC. Its translation is CAMDPPGTYEQYF.

This rearrangement joins TRBV27 to TRBJ2-5; no clear D. The V end was cut by 6 bases, the J end by 5 bases, with 10 bases between. CDR1 is MNHEY and CDR2 is SMNVEV in the germline V gene (reference sequence). This CDR3 has 12 residues. The CDR3 bases are TGTGCCAGCAGCCACCTCATGGAGACCCAGTACTTC. It is translated as CASSHLMETQYF.